The 10 T cell receptor beta chains reported below all come from one sample, sequenced in a study of T cells in Graves' hyperthyroidism and ophthalmopathy (dated by TCRdb to about 2019). Library preparation was by multiplex PCR. The instrument given in TCRdb is Illumina HiSeq 2000. The TCR beta CDR3 regions were amplified from RNA transcripts. The first round of RT-PCR for the TCR CDR3 was performed with the HTBI primer set and the Qiagen OneStep RT-PCR kit. TCRdb reran the public reads through fastp at Q25 and MiXCR, keeping productive beta chains. Every entry covers one CDR3 protein and lists the most common genes and DNA from its rows. Recorded for this sample are fewer than 350,000 distinct CDR3 sequences; approximately 14% of them occurred a single time. Around 31% of the sample rests with the top ten. The specimen sequenced was blood. The receptors derive from a woman in her 50s with Graves' hyperthyroidism that later progressed to Graves' ophthalmopathy.

This clonotype has at least ten counts. The genes are TRBV5-8 and TRBJ2-5; D gene uncertain. The CDR3 is 13 amino acids. V was clipped by 5 bases and J by 1 base, with 9 bases between them. Germline CDR1 reads SGHTS; CDR2 reads YDEGEE. The CDR3: CASRGHLQETQYF. The DNA for the CDR3 is TGTGCCAGCAGAGGGCACCTCCAAGAGACCCAGTACTTC.

The table lists this clonotype with many counts. The V call is TRBV5-5, the J call TRBJ2-7; maybe TRBD2 (7 bases). Per the germline V gene, CDR1 is SGHKS and CDR2 is YYEKEE (reference sequence). The CDR3 runs to 11 residues. V was clipped by 4 bases and J by 9 bases, with 11 bases between them. CDR3 amino acids: CASSQGRGQYF. The CDR3 DNA reads TGTGCCAGCAGCCAGGGGAGGGGGCAGTACTTC.

At least ten counts were recorded for this clonotype. This chain links TRBV19 with TRBJ1-1; D might be TRBD1 (5 bases). The CDR3 covers 14 residues. With 2 bases removed from V and 5 bases from J, the gap between germline ends came to 12 bases. Germline assignment: CDR1 LNHDA and CDR2 SQIVND (reference sequence). The CDR3 sequence: CASSIQGGGTEAFF. The DNA of the CDR3 is TGTGCCAGTAGTATACAGGGAGGTGGGACTGAAGCTTTCTTT.

This clonotype was found many times. The gene calls are TRBV28 and TRBJ1-2; TRBD1 aligns across 8 bases. From germline, CDR1 is MDHEN and CDR2 SYDVKM. The CDR3 covers 14 residues. V trimming: 6 bases; J trimming: 4 bases; junction bases outside the gene matches: 7. The CDR3 is CASSSRTGLYGYTF. CDR3 bases: TGTGCCAGCAGCTCGCGGACAGGGCTCTATGGCTACACCTTC.

The chain couples TRBV5-4 to TRBJ2-3; weak D call: TRBD1 (6 bases). The ends were cut back, 5 bases at V and 3 bases at J, with 13 bases in the middle. The CDR3 has 14 amino acids. In germline, CDR1 is SGHNT, CDR2 YYREEE (reference sequence). The CDR3 nucleotides read TGTGCCAGCAGTTCGTACAGGGATACAGATACGCAGTATTTT. Translated, it gives CASSSYRDTDTQYF.

Only a few counts were recorded for this clonotype. The chain uses TRBV5-1 and TRBJ2-7; D remains ambiguous. Deletions cut 0 bases from V and 2 bases from J, with 12 bases between. There are 15 residues in the CDR3. Germline CDR1 is SGHRS and CDR2 is YFSETQ. Here the CDR3 reads CASSLGVDFTYEQYF. As DNA, the CDR3 is TGCGCCAGCAGCTTGGGGGTCGACTTTACCTACGAGCAGTACTTC.

This clonotype was counted at least ten times. The chain carries TRBV6-1 and TRBJ2-7; 7 bases are a match to TRBD2. This CDR3 has 13 amino acids. V shed 5 bases, J shed 7 bases, and the junction held 8 bases outside the gene matches. CDR1 is MNHNS, CDR2 SASEGT, per germline. The CDR3 loop reads CASSLPGLPEQYF. Here the CDR3 DNA reads TGTGCCAGCAGTCTCCCGGGACTACCTGAGCAGTACTTC.

This chain joins TRBV5-5 and TRBJ2-1; tentative D call: TRBD1 (8 bases). Germline CDR1 reads SGHKS; CDR2 reads YYEKEE (reference sequence). V was cut by 4 bases and J by 4 bases, with 18 bases left in between. The CDR3 contains 16 residues. The CDR3 nucleotides are TGTGCCAGCAGCGATCGGGAGGACAGGGCATACAATGAGCAGTTCTTC. It specifies CASSDREDRAYNEQFF. Complete variable domain (other parts from reference TRBV5-5 and TRBJ2-1): DAGVTQSPTHLIKTRGQQVTLRCSPISGHKSVSWYQQVLGQGPQFIFQYYEKEERGRGNFPDRFSARQFPNYSSELNVNALLLGDSALYLCASSDREDRAYNEQFFGPGTRLTVL.

This clonotype was seen at least ten times. This chain joins TRBV28 and TRBJ2-5, with D possibly matching TRBD1 (6 bases). The CDR3 spans 16 residues. Trimming left V 2 bases short and J 5 bases short, with 18 bases between. Germline CDR1 reads MDHEN; CDR2 reads SYDVKM. CDR3 amino acids: CASSLSRGQAYETQYF. The CDR3 coding sequence is TGTGCCAGCAGTTTAAGTAGGGGACAAGCCTATGAGACCCAGTACTTC.

The chain uses TRBV18 and TRBJ2-1; 7 bases line up with TRBD1. Looked up from germline, CDR1 is KGHSH and CDR2 is LQKENI. Trimming at V came to 5 bases and at J to 5 bases, leaving 9 bases not matched to a gene. CDR3 length: 15 residues. The chain's CDR3 is CASSSRDRLNNEQFF. DNA of the CDR3: TGTGCCAGCTCATCCCGGGACAGATTAAACAATGAGCAGTTCTTC. Drawing the rest from reference TRBV18 and TRBJ2-1, the complete variable domain is NAGVMQNPRHLVRRRGQEARLRCSPMKGHSHVYWYRQLPEEGLKFMVYLQKENIIDESGMPKERFSAEFPKEGPSILRIQQVVRGDSAAYFCASSSRDRLNNEQFFGPGTRLTVL.